A single sample is the source of the 20 T cell receptor beta chains below, sequenced in a study of blood T cell repertoires in COVID-19 (TCRdb year 2020). Library preparation employed the immunoSEQ multiplex PCR assay. In its TCRdb copy, this immuneACCESS table keeps in-frame sequences only and misses some clones. Where compared with another copy, unresolved V genes explain less than half of these, and the others have no known cause. The sample includes 250,000 to 300,000 clones, with less than 85% observed a single time. About 4.6% of the sample goes to the ten largest clones. Material: peripheral blood. Receptor source: a man aged 60 to 75 who had recovered from COVID-19.

This clone was recorded many times. The CDR3 reads CASSLPRTSGVYNEQFF. In DNA, the CDR3 is TGCGCCAGCAGCTTACCCAGGACTAGCGGGGTCTACAATGAGCAGTTCTTC. This chain connects TRBV5-1 to TRBJ2-1, with 12 bases aligning to TRBD2. CDR3 length: 17 residues. CDR1 SGHRS and CDR2 YFSETQ come from the germline V gene. The ends lost 2 bases at V and 3 bases at J; junction bases unmatched: 6.

The chain joins TRBV19 to TRBJ1-5, with TRBD1 identical over 10 bases. With 3 bases clipped from V and 4 bases from J, the junction kept 6 bases outside the gene matches. The CDR3 has 16 amino acids. Germline V CDR1 and CDR2: LNHDA, SQIVND (reference sequence). The CDR3: CASSMNDRGRNQPQHF. For the CDR3, the DNA is TGTGCCAGTAGTATGAATGACAGGGGGCGGAATCAGCCCCAGCATTTT.

CDR3 sequence (DNA): TGTGCCAGTAGTAACAGGGGTCTTGGCTACACCTTC. This gives the protein CASSNRGLGYTF. The rearrangement links TRBV19 to TRBJ1-2; 7 bases agree with TRBD1. Per germline, CDR1 LNHDA and CDR2 SQIVND (reference sequence). V lost 4 bases and J lost 7; bases outside the gene matches: 3. CDR3 length: 12 amino acids.

The chain is built from TRBV7-9 and TRBJ2-7, with no clear D. The ends were cut back, 4 bases at V and 7 bases at J, with 11 bases in the middle. From germline, CDR1 is SEHNR and CDR2 FQNEAQ (reference sequence). This CDR3 has 12 amino acids. The CDR3 spells CASSSDQREQYF. CDR3 coding DNA: TGTGCCAGCAGCTCAGACCAGAGGGAGCAGTACTTC.

The chain has TRBV27 and TRBJ1-1; D is perhaps TRBD1 (5 bases). Germline CDR1 MNHEY, CDR2 SMNVEV (reference sequence). The CDR3 is 15 amino acids. With 2 bases removed from V and 3 bases from J, the gap between germline ends came to 13 bases. This CDR3 is CASSLGTGGDTEAFF. As DNA, the CDR3 is TGTGCCAGCAGTTTAGGAACAGGAGGGGACACTGAAGCTTTCTTT.

V and J are TRBV18 and TRBJ2-2; D is unclear. Trimming removed 8 bases at V and 0 bases at J, with 13 bases between. The CDR3 is 15 amino acids. The germline CDR1 and CDR2 sequences are KGHSH and LQKENI. The CDR3: CASPTVAANTGELFF. In DNA, the CDR3 is TGTGCCAGCCCGACTGTTGCCGCGAACACCGGGGAGCTGTTTTTT. The variable domain in full, completed from reference TRBV18 and TRBJ2-2, reads NAGVMQNPRHLVRRRGQEARLRCSPMKGHSHVYWYRQLPEEGLKFMVYLQKENIIDESGMPKERFSAEFPKEGPSILRIQQVVRGDSAAYFCASPTVAANTGELFFGEGSRLTVL.

The CDR3 sequence: CASSFGWGPVPSRRSSYEQYF. The DNA for the CDR3 is TGTGCCAGCAGTTTCGGGTGGGGGCCCGTCCCGTCCCGTAGGAGCTCCTACGAGCAGTACTTC. The V and J genes are TRBV28 and TRBJ2-7; TRBD1 is a possible D gene (6 bases). Germline-derived CDR1 and CDR2 are MDHEN and SYDVKM. With 3 bases removed from V and 0 bases from J, the gap between germline ends came to 30 bases. The CDR3 has 21 residues.

This chain uses TRBV25-1 with TRBJ2-3; 10 bases align to TRBD2. This CDR3 comprises 15 residues. Trimming took 6 bases from V and 6 from J; bases not matched to a gene: 9. The V gene's germline CDR1 is MGHDK and CDR2 SYGVNS. Here the CDR3 DNA reads TGTGCCAGCAGCCGAACTAGCGGGAACACGGATACGCAGTATTTT. This encodes CASSRTSGNTDTQYF.

The chain has TRBV24-1 and TRBJ1-2, with a weak D call TRBD1 (6 bases). V dropped 4 bases and J dropped 3 bases, with 14 bases sitting between them. Per germline, CDR1 KGHDR and CDR2 SFDVKD. The CDR3 length is 15 residues. The CDR3 DNA is TGTGCCACCAGTGACCACGGACAGAGCTACTATGGCTACACCTTC. Amino acid sequence: CATSDHGQSYYGYTF.

V gene TRBV5-8 combines with J gene TRBJ1-4; a weak D match, TRBD1 (6 bases). This CDR3 is 14 amino acids long. CDR1 SGHTS and CDR2 YDEGEE come from the germline V gene. Trimming cost V 7 bases and J 0 bases, with 10 bases left between them. CDR3 nucleotides: TGTGCCAGCGGGACATTTTCAACTAATGAAAAACTGTTTTTT. Its protein product is CASGTFSTNEKLFF.

This chain joins TRBV6-4 and TRBJ2-5; 7 positions match TRBD2. Germline trimming cut 5 bases from V and 5 bases from J; bases unmatched to any gene: 11. CDR3 size: 15 residues. Germline CDR1 MRHNA, CDR2 SNTAGT. The CDR3 spells CASSIPRTRGETQYF. The CDR3 bases are TGTGCCAGCAGTATCCCCCGGACTAGAGGCGAGACCCAGTACTTC.

The sample holds a few counts of this clone. The genes are TRBV19 and TRBJ2-5, with a weak D call TRBD2 (6 bases). V lost 5 bases and J 4 bases, leaving 14 bases between the germline ends. Germline CDR1 reads LNHDA; CDR2 reads SQIVND (reference sequence). The CDR3 sequence is 14 residues long. CDR3 protein: CASSPRGIRETQYF. The DNA of the CDR3 is TGTGCCAGTAGTCCCCGGGGGATACGAGAGACCCAGTACTTC.

About this clone: Other DNA sequences in this specimen translate into the identical CDR3. The chain links TRBV5-1 to TRBJ2-5; perhaps TRBD1 as D (5 bases). V lost 2 bases to trimming and J lost 2 bases, with 13 bases between them. Germline CDR1 is SGHRS and CDR2 is YFSETQ. This CDR3 region has 15 residues. CDR3 coding DNA: TGCGCCAGCAGCTTAAGGGGCATGGGGCAAGAGACCCAGTACTTC. It yields the protein CASSLRGMGQETQYF.

CDR3 protein: CASRGQGARSEKLFF. For the CDR3, the DNA is TGTGCCAGCAGGGGACAGGGGGCAAGGAGTGAAAAACTGTTTTTT. The chain recombines TRBV2 with TRBJ1-4; TRBD1 matches at 12 bases. The CDR3 spans 15 residues. CDR1 is SNHLY, CDR2 FYNNEI, per germline. V lost 6 bases, J lost 7 bases, and 6 bases stayed unmatched. The full variable domain, completed using reference TRBV2 and TRBJ1-4, is EPEVTQTPSHQVTQMGQEVILRCVPISNHLYFYWYRQILGQKVEFLVSFYNNEISEKSEIFDDQFSVERPDGSNFTLKIRSTKLEDSAMYFCASRGQGARSEKLFFGSGTQLSVL.

The chain is built from TRBV7-9 and TRBJ1-2; TRBD1 agrees at 10 bases. Germline V gene sequence: CDR1 SEHNR, CDR2 FQNEAQ (reference sequence). The CDR3 covers 14 residues. The V gene end was trimmed by 0 bases and the J gene end by 7 bases; junction bases not matched to a gene: 2. CDR3 sequence reads: CASSLAGTGVGYTF. The CDR3 DNA is TGTGCCAGCAGCTTAGCAGGGACAGGGGTTGGCTACACCTTC.

The chain carries TRBV10-3 and TRBJ1-2; 7 nucleotides line up with TRBD1. In germline, CDR1 is ENHRY, CDR2 SYGVKD. V lost 6 bases, J lost 2 bases, and 6 bases stayed unmatched. The CDR3 is 14 residues long. CDR3 region: CAIRGQLGNYGYTF. The DNA of the CDR3 is TGTGCCATCAGGGGACAGTTAGGAAACTATGGCTACACCTTC.

This clone was recorded once. The chain recombines TRBV30 with TRBJ1-3; no reliable D call. This CDR3 spans 13 amino acids. CDR1 and CDR2 from the germline V gene are GTSNPN and SVGIG (reference sequence). V was clipped by 2 bases and J by 2 bases, with 7 bases between them. The CDR3 DNA is TGTGCCTGGAGTATCGTTGCTGGAAACACCATATATTTT. This translates into CAWSIVAGNTIYF.

This sequence joins TRBV7-9 and TRBJ2-7; TRBD2 agrees at 9 bases. The CDR3 contains 14 residues. Trimming removed 7 bases from V and 3 bases from J; junction bases left unmatched: 7. Per the germline V gene, CDR1 is SEHNR and CDR2 is FQNEAQ (reference sequence). The DNA of the CDR3 is TGTGCCAGCAATCTGGGTAGCGGGAGCTACGAGCAGTACTTC. The encoded protein is CASNLGSGSYEQYF.

This chain uses TRBV4-2 with TRBJ2-1, with 10 bases fitting TRBD1. This CDR3 region has 16 residues. V shed 1 base and J 3 bases; nucleotides not matched to a gene: 3. Per the germline V gene, CDR1 is LGHNA and CDR2 is YNFKEQ. CDR3 DNA: TGTGCCAGCAGCCAAGGGGGACAGGGGAGCTACAATGAGCAGTTCTTC. Translated, it gives CASSQGGQGSYNEQFF.

This chain links TRBV5-1 with TRBJ2-3, with D hard to call. Germline CDR1 reads SGHRS; CDR2 reads YFSETQ. The CDR3 runs to 14 residues. V was cut by 0 bases and J by 3 bases, with 8 bases left in between. CDR3 nucleotides: TGCGCCAGCAGCTTGGATCTGACTACAGATACGCAGTATTTT. Translation: CASSLDLTTDTQYF.